This TCR beta chain was identified during a study of blood T cell repertoires in COVID-19. In the study overall: Material from acute and convalescent COVID-19 was sourced from the United States, Italy and Spain. PBMCs, B-cell-depleted T cells, or T cells provided the cDNA or gDNA that made up the material.

In the original workflow: The authors estimated nucleated cell counts from reference gene primer amplification. Assay: immunoSEQ multiplex PCR; the TCRdb copy retains only in-frame clones and omits some. For V, J and clone size, that table is used; D and trimming come from the DNA. The table shows hundreds of thousands of clones, with roughly 90% occurring only once. The CDR3 spans 15 residues. The germline gives CDR1 SGHDN, CDR2 FVKESK. The V gene lost 4 bases and the J gene lost 8 bases, with 17 bases spanning the gap. The specimen sequenced was peripheral blood. This chain connects TRBV14 to TRBJ1-4; D uncertain. The clonotype originates from a man aged 40-55 years with acute or convalescent COVID-19. The CDR3 loop reads CASSPKAQLEEKLFF. CDR3 sequence (DNA): TGTGCCAGCAGCCCTAAGGCTCAGTTGGAGGAAAAACTGTTTTTT. The variable domain in full, with the rest retrieved from reference TRBV14 and TRBJ1-4, is EAGVTQFPSHSVIEKGQTVTLRCDPISGHDNLYWYRRVMGKEIKFLLHFVKESKQDESGMPNNRFLAERTGGTYSTLKVQPAELEDSGVYFCASSPKAQLEEKLFFGSGTQLSVL.